This paragraph covers one T cell receptor (beta chain) sequence. Its antigen is unknown. Assay: immunoSEQ multiplex PCR; the TCRdb copy retains only in-frame clones and omits some. The profile shows some 140,000 clones, nearly 95% of them singletons. The CDR3 runs 15 residues. Trimming stripped 3 bases from V and 0 bases from J, with 12 bases between. CDR1 is LNHDA and CDR2 is SQIVND in the germline V gene (reference sequence). This specimen belongs to a study of T cell responses to AZD1222 COVID-19 vaccine. Overall study findings and caveats: Spike-specific TCR breadth rose after two AZD1222 doses, and depth rose as well. The donors showed a predominance of white British ancestry and of females, with possible underestimation of clonal diversity.

The genes are TRBV19 and TRBJ2-7; unclear D gene. The sequencing used peripheral blood, collected on day 0 of AZD1222 vaccination. This TCR was sampled from an adult in good health. The CDR3 bases are TGTGCCAGTAGTATCGCTTCCGGTATCTCCTACGAGCAGTACTTC. Translated: CASSIASGISYEQYF.